This TCR beta chain emerged from a study of T cells in Graves' hyperthyroidism and ophthalmopathy. Study conclusions and caveats: Classification by a 13 V-J model distinguished ophthalmopathy from stable hyperthyroidism. Most thyroid clonotypes expanded above 0.001 appeared in blood too.

RNA transcripts were the template for amplifying TCR beta CDR3 regions. The HTBI primer set served for first-round RT-PCR of the TCR CDR3. Via MiXCR, TCRdb re-called the multiplex PCR reads, giving one row per CDR3 protein. The sample records nearly 750,000 distinct CDR3 sequences, 30% to 40% being singletons. This clonotype occurred many times. Its matching antigen is unknown. V was pared by 7 bases and J by 3 bases, with 18 bases between. This CDR3 is built from 15 residues. Material: blood. The chain is built from TRBV12-3 or TRBV12-4 and TRBJ1-1, with D possibly matching TRBD1 (6 bases). The TCR was taken from a woman aged 40 to 50 with Graves' hyperthyroidism. CDR3: CASTALGGVDTEAFF. In nucleotides, the CDR3 is TGTGCCAGCACGGCCCTAGGGGGAGTGGACACTGAAGCTTTCTTT.